These 14 T cell receptor beta chains originate from one sample sequenced in a study of CD8 T cells in ankylosing spondylitis. One entry per CDR3 protein results from TCRdb running MiXCR on the 5' RACE reads. In the table there are about 310,000 distinct CDR3 sequences, around 21% of which are singletons. Material: blood, either unsorted or a sorted T cell fraction (not recorded which). These receptors were collected from a female donor with ankylosing spondylitis or in good health (not recorded which).

This clonotype was counted ten times or more. The chain couples TRBV29-1 to TRBJ2-3; D may match TRBD1 or TRBD2 (6 bases each). The germline V gene has CDR1 SQVTM and CDR2 ANQGSEA. V lost 4 bases, J lost 5 bases, and 16 bases lay in between. The CDR3 contains 14 residues. The CDR3 loop is CSVGQAGRGDTQYF. Written as DNA, the CDR3 is TGCAGCGTTGGACAGGCCGGGCGGGGAGATACGCAGTATTTT.

This clonotype was counted between two and nine times. CDR3 sequence: CASSYSTQNYGYTF. The CDR3 DNA is TGTGCCAGCAGTTACTCCACCCAGAACTATGGCTACACCTTC. V gene TRBV6-5 combines with J gene TRBJ1-2; D is undetermined. V lost 0 bases and J lost 2, with 7 bases in between. Germline CDR1 is MNHEY and CDR2 is SVGAGI. The CDR3 has 14 amino acids.

This clonotype was observed a few times. This chain links TRBV28 with TRBJ1-6; 9 bases line up with TRBD1. The CDR3 is 15 residues long. Looked up from germline, CDR1 is MDHEN and CDR2 is SYDVKM. The V and J ends lost 3 bases and 13 bases, in that order; junction bases with no gene match: 10. CDR3 DNA: TGTGCCAGCAGTTTGCGGGACAGGGTTCGGGTGCCCCTCCACTTT. It codes for CASSLRDRVRVPLHF.

The rearrangement links TRBV6-1 to TRBJ2-1; the match to TRBD2 covers 12 bases. CDR1 MNHNS and CDR2 SASEGT come from the germline V gene. V trimming: 5 bases; J trimming: 8 bases; junction bases outside the gene matches: 7. This CDR3 contains 15 residues. This chain's CDR3 is CASSRTSGALDEQFF. The CDR3 coding sequence is TGTGCCAGCAGTCGGACTAGCGGGGCGCTCGATGAGCAGTTCTTC.

This clonotype occurred many times. The CDR3 region is CAISGASGSRQYF. CDR3 nucleotides: TGTGCCATCAGTGGGGCTAGCGGGAGTCGGCAGTATTTT. The chain links TRBV10-3 to TRBJ2-3, with 10 bases fitting TRBD2. Germline CDR1 reads ENHRY; CDR2 reads SYGVKD. V trimming: 4 bases; J trimming: 11 bases; junction bases outside the gene matches: 6. The CDR3 is 13 residues long.

This sequence joins TRBV20-1 and TRBJ2-1; D possibly corresponds to TRBD1 (6 bases). Germline V lookup: CDR1 DFQATT, CDR2 SNEGSKA (reference sequence). Between the trimmed V and J ends, which lost 3 bases and 2 bases, there was a span of 14 bases. The CDR3 is made up of 15 amino acids. CDR3 bases: TGCAGTGCTAGGCCTCAGGGGAACGCCTACAATGAGCAGTTCTTC. It yields the protein CSARPQGNAYNEQFF.

The chain links TRBV9 to TRBJ2-1; possible D gene TRBD2, 6 bases. The CDR3 covers 14 residues. Trimming shortened V by 0 bases and J by 9 bases, and 13 bases separated the two germline ends. Germline V gene data show CDR1 as SGDLS and CDR2 as YYNGEE. The CDR3: CASSVAGARGEQFF. The CDR3 DNA reads TGTGCCAGCAGCGTAGCGGGAGCACGGGGTGAGCAGTTCTTC.

The chain combines TRBV9 with TRBJ2-5; unclear D gene. With 2 bases removed from V and 5 bases from J, the gap between germline ends came to 16 bases. The germline gives CDR1 SGDLS, CDR2 YYNGEE. This CDR3 comprises 15 residues. This chain's CDR3 is CASSVGRGYMETQYF. Here the CDR3 DNA reads TGTGCCAGCAGCGTTGGCAGAGGTTATATGGAGACCCAGTACTTC.

The J gene is TRBJ1-6, the V gene TRBV20-1, with D perhaps TRBD1 (5 bases). This CDR3 region has 12 residues. Trimming cost V 5 bases and J 12 bases, with 14 bases left between them. From germline, CDR1 is DFQATT and CDR2 SNEGSKA (reference sequence). The CDR3 nucleotides read TGCAGTGCTTTACCCAGGGTAGGACCCCTCCACTTT. It codes for CSALPRVGPLHF.

This chain uses TRBV20-1 with TRBJ1-5, with D possibly matching TRBD1 (5 bases). Germline V lookup: CDR1 DFQATT, CDR2 SNEGSKA (reference sequence). The CDR3 contains 13 residues. The V and J ends lost 5 bases and 11 bases respectively, with 19 bases between them. CDR3 bases: TGCAGTGCTCGAACGGGGCTCCTCGTCGCCCAGCATTTT. Amino acids: CSARTGLLVAQHF.

To note about this clonotype: Because it lacks the conserved phenylalanine or tryptophan at the end, this CDR3 is likely a read error. CDR3 DNA: TGTGCCAGCAGCTCGTTGATACGGGGGGGGACGCAGTATTCT. Protein sequence: CASSSLIRGGTQYS. This sequence joins TRBV7-2 and TRBJ2-3, with 8 bases that match TRBD2. The CDR3 covers 14 residues. CDR1 and CDR2 (germline): SGHTA, FQGNSA. Losses at the gene ends were 4 bases for V and 9 bases for J; bases not matched to a gene: 9.

CDR3 amino acids: CASSFPGIRPQETQYF. CDR3 sequence (DNA): TGTGCCAGCAGCTTCCCCGGGATTCGTCCCCAAGAGACCCAGTACTTC. The genes are TRBV5-4 and TRBJ2-5; perhaps TRBD2 as D (5 bases). Trimming removed 2 bases at V and 1 base at J, with 15 bases between. This CDR3 is built from 16 residues. Germline V gene data show CDR1 as SGHNT and CDR2 as YYREEE (reference sequence). The full variable domain, in which reference TRBV5-4 and TRBJ2-5 provide the parts outside the CDR3, is ETGVTQSPTHLIKTRGQQVTLRCSSQSGHNTVSWYQQALGQGPQFIFQYYREEENGRGNFPPRFSGLQFPNYSSELNVNALELDDSALYLCASSFPGIRPQETQYFGPGTRLLVL.

This chain connects TRBV5-3 to TRBJ1-5; D is possibly TRBD1 (5 bases). TRBV5-3 carries the ORF label, with uncertain function. V was pared by 4 bases and J by 0 bases, with 20 bases between. This CDR3 region has 18 residues. The CDR3 reads CARSVLGRGIYSNQPQHF. CDR3 nucleotides: TGTGCCAGAAGCGTACTGGGACGGGGGATTTATAGCAATCAGCCCCAGCATTTT.

This clonotype was observed at least ten times. The chain recombines TRBV12-3 or TRBV12-4 with TRBJ2-5, with 7 bases lining up with TRBD1. J gave up 3 bases and V 1 base, and 2 bases lay outside the gene matches. This CDR3 region has 14 residues. The CDR3 reads CASSLGTGEETQYF. The CDR3 DNA reads as TGTGCCAGCAGTTTAGGGACAGGTGAAGAGACCCAGTACTTC.